This entry lists 26 T cell receptor beta chains sequenced from one sample in a study of identical twins' blood T cells. MiXCR, applied by TCRdb to the 5' RACE reads, yields one record per CDR3 protein. The profile shows fewer than 450,000 distinct CDR3 sequences, 25% to 35% of them singletons. Specimen: PBMCs. These receptors all come from a woman between 18 and 49 years old in good health.

In this sample, this clonotype turned up a few times. The rearrangement joins TRBV7-8 to TRBJ1-1; D is ambiguous. With 3 bases removed from V and 4 bases from J, the gap between germline ends came to 9 bases. This CDR3 comprises 13 residues. CDR1 is SGHVS and CDR2 is FQNEAQ in the germline V gene. Here the CDR3 reads CASSLLIGTEAFF. CDR3 DNA: TGTGCCAGCAGCTTGTTAATAGGCACTGAAGCTTTCTTT.

As for this clonotype: Without the conserved terminal phenylalanine or tryptophan, this CDR3 likely stems from a read error. The J gene is TRBJ1-5, the V gene TRBV19; D remains ambiguous. The V end lost 4 bases, the J end lost 5 bases, and 12 bases lay between the germline ends. Per germline, CDR1 LNHDA and CDR2 SQIVND (reference sequence). The CDR3 runs 14 residues. CDR3 nucleotide sequence: TGTGCCAGTAGTAGCGGTCGTGAGGATCAGCCCCAGCATCTT. This translates into CASSSGREDQPQHL.

The chain is built from TRBV19 and TRBJ1-2; maybe TRBD1 (5 bases). Deletions cut 7 bases from V and 1 base from J, with 16 bases between. From germline, CDR1 is LNHDA and CDR2 SQIVND (reference sequence). The CDR3 contains 15 residues. The CDR3 coding sequence is TGTGCCAGTAAGGGGCAGCAGTTCTATAACTATGGCTACACCTTC. Protein sequence: CASKGQQFYNYGYTF.

This sequence joins TRBV6-6 and TRBJ2-3; D unresolved. The V gene's germline CDR1 is MNHNY and CDR2 SVGAGI (reference sequence). This CDR3 spans 13 amino acids. Trimming pared 7 bases from V and 2 bases from J, leaving 10 bases between. The CDR3 loop reads CASNALFTDTQYF. The CDR3, as DNA: TGTGCCAGCAATGCACTTTTCACAGATACGCAGTATTTT.

This clonotype has more than one count but fewer than ten. The V call is TRBV7-2, the J call TRBJ2-2; maybe TRBD2 (6 bases). Germline V gene data show CDR1 as SGHTA and CDR2 as FQGNSA. V lost 3 bases to trimming and J lost 4 bases, with 9 bases between them. CDR3 length: 14 residues. CDR3 DNA: TGTGCCAGCAGCTTGACTAGACCCACCGGGGAGCTGTTTTTT. Its translation is CASSLTRPTGELFF.

This clonotype showed up just a few times. V and J are TRBV6-2 or TRBV6-3 and TRBJ1-5; TRBD1 matches at 9 bases. CDR1 and CDR2 from the germline V gene are MNHEY and SVGEGT. The V segment lost 6 bases and the J segment 5 bases; nucleotides outside the gene matches: 5. The length of the CDR3 is 14 residues. In DNA, the CDR3 is TGTGCCAGCAGCGCTACAGGGGGCTATCAGCCCCAGCATTTT. It encodes CASSATGGYQPQHF.

This chain joins TRBV18 and TRBJ1-1; D perhaps matches TRBD1 (6 bases). The V gene's germline CDR1 is KGHSH and CDR2 LQKENI. This CDR3 is 16 amino acids long. The germline V and J ends were trimmed by 4 bases and 0 bases, with 15 bases remaining between them. CDR3 residues: CASSRVQTGLNTEAFF. The CDR3 nucleotides read TGTGCCAGCTCACGAGTCCAAACAGGGCTGAACACTGAAGCTTTCTTT. Looking up the rest from reference TRBV18 and TRBJ1-1 gives the full variable domain: NAGVMQNPRHLVRRRGQEARLRCSPMKGHSHVYWYRQLPEEGLKFMVYLQKENIIDESGMPKERFSAEFPKEGPSILRIQQVVRGDSAAYFCASSRVQTGLNTEAFFGQGTRLTVV.

As regards this clonotype: Sequence at one end of the junction differs from germline and may be a read error. The genes are TRBV30 and TRBJ2-7; D is perhaps TRBD1 or TRBD2 (6 bases each). This CDR3 region has 14 residues. CDR1 is GTSNPN, CDR2 SVGIG, per germline (reference sequence). The CDR3 bases are TGTGCCTGGAGTGTCTCCAGGGGAGGCTCCCCCGTTAGCTTC. This translates into CAWSVSRGGSPVSF.

The genes are TRBV6-1 and TRBJ1-5; D unresolved. The ends were cut back, 0 bases at V and 5 bases at J, with 5 bases in the middle. Germline V lookup: CDR1 MNHNS, CDR2 SASEGT. The CDR3 contains 13 residues. CDR3 region: CASSEARYQPQHF. The CDR3, as DNA: TGTGCCAGCAGTGAAGCCAGATATCAGCCCCAGCATTTT.

In nucleotides, the CDR3 is TGTGCCAGCACCGACGGCGGGTACACTGAAGCTTTCTTT. Encoded protein: CASTDGGYTEAFF. The genes are TRBV7-9 and TRBJ1-1; D remains unclear. The V gene lost 7 bases and the J gene lost 3 bases, with 12 bases spanning the gap. The germline CDR1 and CDR2 sequences are SEHNR and FQNEAQ (reference sequence). The CDR3 is made up of 13 amino acids.

This sequence joins TRBV6-2 or TRBV6-3 and TRBJ2-7, with D hard to call. This CDR3 has 12 residues. Germline V gene sequence: CDR1 MNHEY, CDR2 SVGEGT. With 0 bases removed from V and 4 bases from J, the gap between germline ends came to 4 bases. CDR3 nucleotides: TGTGCCAGCAGTTACTCGAAGTACGAGCAGTACTTC. This encodes CASSYSKYEQYF.

In this sample, this clonotype turned up once. Germline and junction disagree at one end, which may indicate a read error. J is TRBJ1-5 and V is TRBV18, with D perhaps TRBD1 (5 bases). The length of the CDR3 is 14 residues. Germline CDR1 KGHSH, CDR2 LQKENI. Written as DNA, the CDR3 is TGTGCCAGCTCACCCAGGGATGGCAATCGGCCCCAGCATTTT. It is translated as CASSPRDGNRPQHF.

This clonotype has just a few counts. The CDR3 spells CASRLQGGDGYTF. The CDR3 region has the DNA TGTGCCAGCAGGCTACAGGGGGGTGATGGCTACACCTTC. The chain couples TRBV2 to TRBJ1-2; 8 bases are a match to TRBD1. The germline V gene has CDR1 SNHLY and CDR2 FYNNEI. J was trimmed by 6 bases and V by 6 bases; bases with no gene match: 6. The CDR3 length is 13 residues. Supplemented by reference TRBV2 and TRBJ1-2, the full variable domain reads EPEVTQTPSHQVTQMGQEVILRCVPISNHLYFYWYRQILGQKVEFLVSFYNNEISEKSEIFDDQFSVERPDGSNFTLKIRSTKLEDSAMYFCASRLQGGDGYTFGSGTRLTVV.

This clonotype turned up a few times. The gene calls are TRBV21-1 and TRBJ1-3; TRBD1, the table's D call, lacks a check against the DNA. TRBV21-1 is a pseudogene. This CDR3 contains 16 residues. Here the CDR3 reads CASIELPGQGGNTIYF. Here the CDR3 DNA reads TGTGCCAGCATTGAATTACCGGGACAGGGAGGAAACACCATATATTTT.

Note on this clonotype: A read error may be the cause here, since a much bigger clone is one base away. This is likely a read error, given that the CDR3 carries no conserved phenylalanine or tryptophan at its end. This chain uses TRBV29-1 with TRBJ1-2; D remains unclear. Germline loops: CDR1 SQVTM, CDR2 ANQGSEA. V gave up 6 bases and J gave up 0 bases, with 8 bases separating them. The CDR3 runs to 12 residues. The CDR3 is CSVATPNYGYTI. The CDR3 coding sequence is TGCAGCGTCGCGACACCTAACTATGGCTACACCATC.

As to this clonotype: This may come from a read error, since a much larger clone is one base off. The chain has TRBV7-6 and TRBJ1-6; tentative D call: TRBD1 (6 bases). CDR3 length: 15 amino acids. Per the germline V gene, CDR1 is SGHVS and CDR2 is FNYEAQ. Trimming took 4 bases from V and 10 from J, leaving 17 bases between them. The CDR3 is CASSSTGVEGSPLHF. As DNA, the CDR3 is TGTGCCAGCAGCTCGACAGGTGTAGAGGGATCACCCCTCCACTTT.

The chain couples TRBV12-5 to TRBJ2-1; 7 positions agree with TRBD2. Unmatched junction bases numbered 17, after V lost 2 bases and J lost 7 bases. This CDR3 is built from 18 residues. Germline CDR1 is LGHNT and CDR2 is FRNRAP. The CDR3 here is CASGLPTNPGRAWNEQFF. The CDR3 DNA is TGTGCTAGTGGTTTGCCCACAAATCCAGGGAGGGCCTGGAATGAGCAGTTCTTC.

This chain uses TRBV7-2 with TRBJ2-2, with D tentatively TRBD1 (5 bases). Germline CDR1 reads SGHTA; CDR2 reads FQGNSA. This CDR3 has 15 amino acids. V was cut by 4 bases and J by 0 bases, with 9 bases left in between. In DNA, the CDR3 is TGTGCCAGCAGCTCCAAGACAGCGAACACCGGGGAGCTGTTTTTT. Protein product: CASSSKTANTGELFF.

This clonotype was recorded a few times. The V and J genes are TRBV2 and TRBJ2-7, with D tentatively TRBD1 (5 bases). Germline V gene lookup returns CDR1 SNHLY and CDR2 FYNNEI. The CDR3 runs 15 residues. V lost 2 bases and J lost 4, with 15 bases in between. CDR3 region: CASSEQGRGGYEQYF. DNA for the CDR3: TGTGCCAGCAGTGAACAAGGAAGGGGCGGATACGAGCAGTACTTC.

A note on this clonotype: This could be a read error, since a much larger clone is one nucleotide away. This chain links TRBV29-1 with TRBJ1-1, with D unclear. The CDR3 covers 14 residues. Germline CDR1 is SQVTM and CDR2 is ANQGSEA. V was shortened by 4 bases and J by 2 bases, with 14 bases between the two germline ends. The CDR3 loop is CSVVCRLANTEAFF. The CDR3 DNA is TGCAGCGTTGTTTGTAGGCTTGCCAACACTGAAGCTTTCTTT.

The chain has TRBV12-3 or TRBV12-4 and TRBJ1-1; D perhaps matches TRBD1 (6 bases). There are 13 residues in the CDR3. Trimming took 7 bases from V and 3 from J, leaving 12 bases between them. CDR3 protein: CASTEGGDTEAFF. The CDR3 DNA is TGTGCCAGCACTGAGGGGGGTGACACTGAAGCTTTCTTT.

V is TRBV11-2 and J is TRBJ2-3; the match to TRBD1 covers 7 bases. The CDR3 consists of 16 residues. The germline CDR1 and CDR2 sequences are SGHAT and FQNNGV. Unmatched junction bases numbered 15, after V lost 5 bases and J lost 7 bases. The CDR3 DNA is TGTGCCAGCAGCCCCATCCGGCAGGGGGTCTCCCATACGCAGTATTTT. Its protein product is CASSPIRQGVSHTQYF.

Notes on this clonotype: Given a much more abundant clone one base away, this may be a read error. The chain carries TRBV6-6 and TRBJ1-4, with D maybe TRBD1 (5 bases). The CDR3 runs to 15 residues. The V gene's germline CDR1 is MNHNY and CDR2 SVGAGI (reference sequence). Between the trimmed V and J ends, which lost 2 bases and 10 bases, there was a span of 17 bases. CDR3 protein: CASSYRWDVGGKLFF. The CDR3 nucleotides read TGTGCCAGCAGTTACCGCTGGGACGTGGGTGGAAAACTGTTTTTT.

The chain joins TRBV27 to TRBJ2-1; TRBD2 agrees at 8 bases. V was clipped by 11 bases and J by 7 bases; unmatched bases: 16. The CDR3 contains 15 residues. CDR1 and CDR2 from the germline V gene are MNHEY and SMNVEV (reference sequence). The CDR3 nucleotides are TGTGCCTCTCTAGACGGGGGGGACTCGAGGAATGAGCAGTTCTTC. Translated, it gives CASLDGGDSRNEQFF.

The chain combines TRBV25-1 with TRBJ1-3; D gene uncertain. V was cut by 7 bases and J by 0 bases, with 7 bases left in between. This CDR3 region has 13 residues. Germline values: CDR1 MGHDK, CDR2 SYGVNS. The CDR3 DNA reads as TGTGCCAGCACCAAGAGCTCTGGAAACACCATATATTTT. Its translation: CASTKSSGNTIYF.

The table lists this clonotype with a few counts. V and J are TRBV5-6 and TRBJ1-1; the D is unclear. Trimming removed 0 bases at V and 3 bases at J, with 9 bases between. Germline V gene data show CDR1 as SGHDT and CDR2 as YYEEEE. CDR3 length: 14 amino acids. The CDR3 is CASSLGVLHTEAFF. As DNA, the CDR3 is TGTGCCAGCAGCTTGGGTGTATTACACACTGAAGCTTTCTTT.